Below, 5 T cell receptor beta chains from the same sample are listed, as sequenced in a study of blood T cells in healthy people across ages. Alongside a J-beta primer mix, a sample-barcoded 5' primer served in a second PCR lasting about 7 to 12 cycles. TCRdb re-called the 5' RACE reads through MiXCR, storing one row per CDR3 protein. The sample holds about 1,600,000 distinct CDR3 sequences, roughly 45% seen once. Source material: blood. The origin of the receptors is a woman aged 18 to 35 in good health.

The rearrangement uses TRBV28 and TRBJ2-3; TRBD2 agrees at 11 bases. The CDR3 totals 17 residues. The germline gives CDR1 MDHEN, CDR2 SYDVKM. The V segment lost 6 bases and the J segment 2 bases; nucleotides outside the gene matches: 10. CDR3 sequence: CASRTPVAGGITDTQYF. Written as DNA, the CDR3 is TGTGCCAGCAGGACACCCGTAGCGGGAGGGATCACAGATACGCAGTATTTT.

This clonotype was picked up many times. The chain has TRBV4-1 and TRBJ2-7; 14 bases fit TRBD2. Germline CDR1 MGHRA, CDR2 YSYEKL. The CDR3 has 21 residues. The J segment lost 0 bases and the V segment lost 4 bases, leaving 17 bases of the junction unmatched. Here the CDR3 reads CASSPLPAGTSGSLGSYEQYF. The CDR3 nucleotides read TGCGCCAGCAGCCCTCTCCCCGCCGGGACTAGCGGGAGTCTAGGCTCCTACGAGCAGTACTTC.

This clonotype was detected only a few times. The chain couples TRBV7-9 to TRBJ2-1, with D perhaps matching TRBD2 (5 bases). The V end was cut by 4 bases, the J end by 9 bases, with 13 bases between. The CDR3 is 13 amino acids. CDR1 is SEHNR and CDR2 is FQNEAQ in the germline V gene (reference sequence). The CDR3 DNA sequence: TGTGCCAGCAGCTCTTGGGTGGGGAGTGAGCAGTTCTTC. The encoded protein is CASSSWVGSEQFF.

This clonotype has only one observation. The genes are TRBV30 and TRBJ1-5; D not resolved. The CDR3 is 15 residues long. The germline gives CDR1 GTSNPN, CDR2 SVGIG (reference sequence). The V gene lost 5 bases and the J gene lost 1 base, with 15 bases spanning the gap. The CDR3: CAWAPGGGSNQPQHF. CDR3 nucleotide sequence: TGTGCCTGGGCCCCCGGCGGCGGCAGCAATCAGCCCCAGCATTTT.

At least ten counts were recorded for this clonotype. V is TRBV13 and J is TRBJ1-2; 10 nucleotides line up with TRBD1. Germline V gene sequence: CDR1 PRHDT, CDR2 FYEKMQ (reference sequence). V gave up 5 bases and J gave up 1 base; unmatched junction bases: 4. CDR3 length: 15 residues. The CDR3 here is CASSPRDRGNYGYTF. CDR3 in DNA: TGTGCCAGCAGCCCCCGGGACAGGGGTAACTATGGCTACACCTTC. The full variable domain, in which reference TRBV13 and TRBJ1-2 provide the parts outside the CDR3, is AAGVIQSPRHLIKEKRETATLKCYPIPRHDTVYWYQQGPGQDPQFLISFYEKMQSDKGSIPDRFSAQQFSDYHSELNMSSLELGDSALYFCASSPRDRGNYGYTFGSGTRLTVV.